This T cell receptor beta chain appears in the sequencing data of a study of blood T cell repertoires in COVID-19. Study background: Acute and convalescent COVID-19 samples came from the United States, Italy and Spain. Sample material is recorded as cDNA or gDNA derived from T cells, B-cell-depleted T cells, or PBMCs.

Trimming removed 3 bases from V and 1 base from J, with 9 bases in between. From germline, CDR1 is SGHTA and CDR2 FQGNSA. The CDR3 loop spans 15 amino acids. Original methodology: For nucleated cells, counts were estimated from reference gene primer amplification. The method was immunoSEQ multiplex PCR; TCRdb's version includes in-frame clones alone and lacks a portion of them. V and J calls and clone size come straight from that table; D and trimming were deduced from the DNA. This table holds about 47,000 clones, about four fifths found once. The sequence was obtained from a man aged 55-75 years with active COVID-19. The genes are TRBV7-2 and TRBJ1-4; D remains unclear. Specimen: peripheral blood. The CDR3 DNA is TGTGCCAGCAGCTTTGGCGGCCAAACTAATGAAAAACTGTTTTTT. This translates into CASSFGGQTNEKLFF.